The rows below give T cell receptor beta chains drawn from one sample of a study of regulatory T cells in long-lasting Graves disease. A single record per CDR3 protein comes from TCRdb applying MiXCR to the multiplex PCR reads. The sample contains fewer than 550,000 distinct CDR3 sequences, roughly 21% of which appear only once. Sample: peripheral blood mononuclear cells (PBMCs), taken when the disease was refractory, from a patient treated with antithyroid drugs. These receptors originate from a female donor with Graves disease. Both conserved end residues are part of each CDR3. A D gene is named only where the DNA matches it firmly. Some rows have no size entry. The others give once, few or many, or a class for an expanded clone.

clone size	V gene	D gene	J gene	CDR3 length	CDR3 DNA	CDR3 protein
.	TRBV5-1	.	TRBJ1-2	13	TGCGCCAGCAGCTTGGCCGGGATTTATGGCTACACCTTC	CASSLAGIYGYTF
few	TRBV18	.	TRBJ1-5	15	TGTGCCAGCTCAACCGGAGTTTATAGCAATCAGCCCCAGCATTTT	CASSTGVYSNQPQHF
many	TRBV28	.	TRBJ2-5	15	TGTGCCAGCAGATCCCCCGGACTCGGAGAGGAGACCCAGTACTTC	CASRSPGLGEETQYF
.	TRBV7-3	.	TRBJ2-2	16	TGTGCCAGCAGCTTAACCCGGGACACTAGTGCCGGGGAGCTGTTTTTT	CASSLTRDTSAGELFF
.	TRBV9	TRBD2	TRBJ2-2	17	TGTGCCAGCAGCCCCGGACTAGCGGGGGGGGCCACCGGGGAGCTGTTTTTT	CASSPGLAGGATGELFF
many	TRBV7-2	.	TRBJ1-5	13	TGTGCCAGCAGCTGGACGGAGAATCAGCCCCAGCATTTT	CASSWTENQPQHF
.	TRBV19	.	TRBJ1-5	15	TGTGCCAGTAGTGGTTCCGTCTTCAGCAATCAGCCCCAGCATTTT	CASSGSVFSNQPQHF
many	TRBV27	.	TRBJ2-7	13	TGTGCCAGCATAGGGACGGGGAGGAGCGAGCAGTACTTC	CASIGTGRSEQYF
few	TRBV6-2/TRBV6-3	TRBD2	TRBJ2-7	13	TGTGCCAGCAGTTACATGTCAAGCGGGGGACAGTACTTC	CASSYMSSGGQYF
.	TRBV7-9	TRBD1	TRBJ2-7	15	TGTGCCAGCAGCTTAATGGGACAGGGGGCGGACGAGCAGTACTTC	CASSLMGQGADEQYF
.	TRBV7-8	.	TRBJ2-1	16	TGTGCCAGCAGCTTAAGTATGGTAAGGCGGGACAATGAGCAGTTCTTC	CASSLSMVRRDNEQFF
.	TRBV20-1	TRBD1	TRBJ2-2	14	TGCAGTGCTCGCCCGGGACAGGGGCTTAGGGAGCTGTTTTTT	CSARPGQGLRELFF
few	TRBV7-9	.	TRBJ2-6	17	TGTGCCAGCAGCCCCGTAAGGGGGAGCTCTGGGGCCAACGTCCTGACTTTC	CASSPVRGSSGANVLTF
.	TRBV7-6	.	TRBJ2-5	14	TGTGCCAGCAGCCGTACGGGCTTTCAAGAGACCCAGTACTTC	CASSRTGFQETQYF
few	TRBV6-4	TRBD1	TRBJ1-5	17	TGTGCCAGCACCCACGGACAGGCAACCTTTAGCAATCAGCCCCAGCATTTT	CASTHGQATFSNQPQHF
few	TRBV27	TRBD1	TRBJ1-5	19	TGTGCCAGCAGTTTACGGGCCAGACAGGGGTCAACTAGCAATCAGCCCCAGCATTTT	CASSLRARQGSTSNQPQHF
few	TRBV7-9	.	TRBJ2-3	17	TGTGCCAGCAGCTTAGCCCTCGCCGACATGTCGGCAGATACGCAGTATTTT	CASSLALADMSADTQYF
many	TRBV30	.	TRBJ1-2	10	TGTGCCTGGAAGAGGGGTGGCTACACCTTC	CAWKRGGYTF
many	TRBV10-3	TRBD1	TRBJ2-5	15	TGTGCCATCAGGGCGGGACAGGGGGAAGAAGAGACCCAGTACTTC	CAIRAGQGEEETQYF
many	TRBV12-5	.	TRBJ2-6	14	.	CASGLVAVSDVLTF
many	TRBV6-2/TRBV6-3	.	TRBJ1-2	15	TGTGCCAGCAGGCCGACCGAGGCCCGAGGGCATGGCTACACCTTC	CASRPTEARGHGYTF
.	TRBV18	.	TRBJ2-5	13	TGTGCCAGCTCACCAATCCCGGGGGAGACCCAGTACTTC	CASSPIPGETQYF
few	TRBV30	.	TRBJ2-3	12	TGTGCCTGGAGTGCTGACAGACATACGCAGTATTTT	CAWSADRHTQYF
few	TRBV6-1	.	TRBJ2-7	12	TGTGCCAGCAGGGGACTGGCCTACGAGCAGTACTTC	CASRGLAYEQYF
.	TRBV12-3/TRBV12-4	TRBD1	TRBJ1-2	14	TGTGCCAGCAGCCTGGGACAGGGGGTGAATGGCTACACCTTC	CASSLGQGVNGYTF
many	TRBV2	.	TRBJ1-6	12	TGTGCCGGGGGTTTTGGACAGCAATCCCTCCACTTT	CAGGFGQQSLHF
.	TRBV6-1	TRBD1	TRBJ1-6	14	TGTGCCAGCAGACAGGGGAACCATAATTCACCCCTCCACTTT	CASRQGNHNSPLHF
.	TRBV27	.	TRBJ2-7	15	TGTGCCAGCAGTTTTACGGTTGCTCCGATCTACGAGCAGTACTTC	CASSFTVAPIYEQYF
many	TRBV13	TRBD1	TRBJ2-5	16	TGTGCCAGCAGCACCCACACCGGGACAGGGTACAAGACCCAGTACTTC	CASSTHTGTGYKTQYF
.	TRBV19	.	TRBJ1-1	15	TGTGCCAGTAGTATAGGACCGGGATGGGTCACTGAAGCTTTCTTT	CASSIGPGWVTEAFF
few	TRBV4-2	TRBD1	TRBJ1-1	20	TGTGCCAGCAGCCCCGGGACAGGGTCCCAGAGACTGCTTCGGAACACTGAAGCTTTCTTT	CASSPGTGSQRLLRNTEAFF
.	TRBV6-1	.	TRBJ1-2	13	TGTGCCAGCCCGAACGGGGGCGGATATGGCTACACCTTC	CASPNGGGYGYTF
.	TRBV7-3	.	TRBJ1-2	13	TGTGCCAGCAGCCATCCGTCAGGGGACGGCTACACCTTC	CASSHPSGDGYTF
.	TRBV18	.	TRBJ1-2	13	TGTGCCAGCTCACTTTCAGAGATTTATGGCTACACCTTC	CASSLSEIYGYTF
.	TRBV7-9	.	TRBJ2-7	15	TGTGCCAGCACTCAACTCGGCTCAACCAACTACGAGCAGTACTTC	CASTQLGSTNYEQYF
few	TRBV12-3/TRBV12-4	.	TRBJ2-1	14	TGTGCCAGTAAAGCGGCCCTCTCCTACAATGAGCAGTTCTTC	CASKAALSYNEQFF
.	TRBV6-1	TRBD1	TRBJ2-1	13	TGTGCTACCAGGGGGCCCTCCTACAATGAGCAGTTCTTC	CATRGPSYNEQFF
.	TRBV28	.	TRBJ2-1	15	TGTGCCAGCAGTTTTTTCGAGGTCTCCTACAATGAGCAGTTCTTC	CASSFFEVSYNEQFF
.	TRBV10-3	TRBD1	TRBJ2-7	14	TGTGCCATCAGTGCCCGGGACAGACTCCACGAGCAGTACTTC	CAISARDRLHEQYF
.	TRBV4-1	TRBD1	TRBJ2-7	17	TGCGCCAGCAGCCAAGGGGAAAGGACAGGGGGTTTCGACGAGCAGTACTTC	CASSQGERTGGFDEQYF
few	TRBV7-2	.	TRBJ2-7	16	TGTGCCAGCAGCCCCCCCCTCGGACTGAGCTCCTACGAGCAGTACTTC	CASSPPLGLSSYEQYF
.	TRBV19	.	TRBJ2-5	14	TGTGCCAGTAGTATAAGTGCAAGGGTAGAGACCCAGTACTTC	CASSISARVETQYF
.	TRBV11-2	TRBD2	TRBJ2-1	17	TGTGCCAGCAGCCCAGCGGGAGGACAGATCTCCTACAATGAGCAGTTCTTC	CASSPAGGQISYNEQFF
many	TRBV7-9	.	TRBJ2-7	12	TGTGCCAGCAGCTACCCTGACTACGAGCAGTACTTC	CASSYPDYEQYF
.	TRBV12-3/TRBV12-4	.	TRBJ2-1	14	TGTGCCAGCAGTTTAGCGGGGGGGCGAGGTGAGCAGTTCTTC	CASSLAGGRGEQFF
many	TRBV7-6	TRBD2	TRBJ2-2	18	TGTGCCAGCAGCTTAGGTGGATATGGGACTACCGACACCGGGGAGCTGTTTTTT	CASSLGGYGTTDTGELFF
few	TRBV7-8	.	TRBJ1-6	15	TGTGCCAGCAGCTATTACAGGGTTCGTAATTCACCCCTCCACTTT	CASSYYRVRNSPLHF
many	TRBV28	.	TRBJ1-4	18	TGTGCCAGCAGTTCCCGCACCTTCACTAGGCCAACTAATGAAAAACTGTTTTTT	CASSSRTFTRPTNEKLFF
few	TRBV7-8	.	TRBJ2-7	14	TGTGCCAGCAGCTCGAGTCGATTCGGAGACGAGCAGTACTTC	CASSSSRFGDEQYF
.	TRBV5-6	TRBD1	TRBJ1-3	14	TGTGCCAGCAGCCGCGGGACAGCTGGAAACACCATATATTTT	CASSRGTAGNTIYF
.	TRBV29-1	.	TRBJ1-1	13	TGCAGCGTTGAAGAGGATGGAGGAACTGAAGCTTTCTTT	CSVEEDGGTEAFF
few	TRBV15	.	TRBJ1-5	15	TGTGCCACCAGCTTGGCAGGCCGGGGCAATCAGCCCCAGCATTTT	CATSLAGRGNQPQHF
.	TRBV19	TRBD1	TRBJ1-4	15	TGTGCCAGTAGTCTGCGACAGGGGGCCGGTGAAAAACTGTTTTTT	CASSLRQGAGEKLFF
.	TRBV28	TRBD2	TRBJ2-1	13	TGTGCCAGCAGTCTCACTAGCGGGAGTGAGAAGTTCTTC	CASSLTSGSEKFF
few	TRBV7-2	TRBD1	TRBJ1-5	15	TGTGCCAGCAGCTTACAGGGACAGGGTACGCAGCCCCAGCATTTT	CASSLQGQGTQPQHF